The present TCR beta chain was sequenced within a study of graft-versus-host responses after intestinal transplantation. About the study: Recipients uniformly received anti-thymocyte globulin induction, followed by tacrolimus and steroids for roughly 3 years.

CDR1 is SGHNT, CDR2 YYREEE, per germline (reference sequence). V dropped 7 bases and J dropped 8; count of bases not matched to a gene: 6. The CDR3 loop spans 13 amino acids. Study results and limitations: Individuals who had graft-donor T cell macrochimerism had allografts that showed high graft-versus-host to host-versus-graft clonal ratios. Early post-transplant falls in HvG clones accompanied the peak levels of circulating GvH clones. Ileal or blood samples showed some GvH clones first, and such clones were also found in recipient marrow.

The sample holds one count of this clone. Its specificity is not known. Sequencing used immunoSEQ multiplex PCR; TCRdb keeps in-frame clones, though not all of them. The sample carries around 97,000 clones, approximately 93% recorded once. V gene TRBV5-4 combines with J gene TRBJ2-1; 10 bases match TRBD1. The sample consisted of unstimulated CD8+ T cells sorted from spleen or lymph node cells, taken before intestinal transplant. This TCR came from a human donor who received an intestinal transplant. CDR3 sequence reads: CASFDRGLDEQFF. In DNA form, the CDR3 reads TGTGCCAGCTTTGACAGGGGGCTCGATGAGCAGTTCTTC.